Shown below are 24 T cell receptor beta chains from a single sample sequenced in a study of blood T cells in healthy people across ages. Using a J-beta primer mix together with a sample-barcoded 5' primer, a second PCR was run for roughly 7 to 12 cycles. TCRdb reprocessed the 5' RACE reads with MiXCR, giving one entry per CDR3 protein. Of some 1.4 million distinct CDR3 sequences listed, approximately 38% are singletons. The sample comprised blood. All receptors derive from a woman between 18 and 30 years old in good health.

The V call is TRBV5-1, the J call TRBJ1-4, with TRBD1 matching over 7 bases. There are 15 residues in the CDR3. Germline trimming cut 0 bases from V and 2 bases from J; bases unmatched to any gene: 1. Germline V lookup: CDR1 SGHRS, CDR2 YFSETQ. The chain's CDR3 is CASSLEGQTNEKLFF. In nucleotides, the CDR3 is TGCGCCAGCAGCTTGGAGGGACAGACTAATGAAAAACTGTTTTTT.

Points on this clonotype: Given a much more abundant clone one base away, this may be a read error. The chain links TRBV27 to TRBJ2-5; D is undetermined. V lost 4 bases and J lost 11, with 26 bases in between. From germline, CDR1 is MNHEY and CDR2 SMNVEV (reference sequence). This CDR3 has 16 residues. DNA of the CDR3: TGTGCCAGCAGTTCCGATGGTCCCCCTTTCAACAATGAGCAGTACTTC. This encodes CASSSDGPPFNNEQYF.

The CDR3: CAWSTGLADTQYF. DNA of the CDR3: TGTGCCTGGAGTACGGGTTTGGCAGATACGCAGTATTTT. V is TRBV30 and J is TRBJ2-3; no clear D. Germline V gene sequence: CDR1 GTSNPN, CDR2 SVGIG (reference sequence). Trimming pared 2 bases from V and 4 bases from J, leaving 10 bases between. The CDR3 sequence is 13 residues long.

This clonotype was seen more than once but under ten times. The rearrangement uses TRBV15 and TRBJ2-6, with TRBD1 identical over 7 bases. Germline CDR1 reads LNHNV; CDR2 reads YYDKDF (reference sequence). The CDR3 length is 19 residues. The J segment lost 4 bases and the V segment lost 0 bases, leaving 12 bases of the junction unmatched. The CDR3 spells CATSREYPRQGSGANVLTF. DNA for the CDR3: TGTGCCACCAGCAGAGAATATCCCAGACAGGGCTCCGGGGCCAACGTCCTGACTTTC.

This chain joins TRBV10-3 and TRBJ1-1; unclear D gene. The germline gives CDR1 ENHRY, CDR2 SYGVKD. The CDR3 extends over 15 amino acids. V dropped 3 bases and J dropped 6 bases, with 17 bases sitting between them. The DNA of the CDR3 is TGTGCCATCAGTGATAACAAGGTTGAGGGATCTGAAGCTTTCTTT. This sequence encodes CAISDNKVEGSEAFF.

The chain has TRBV5-1 and TRBJ2-7; D is uncertain. The CDR3 sequence is 15 residues long. The V gene's germline CDR1 is SGHRS and CDR2 YFSETQ. The V end lost 1 base, the J end lost 2 bases, and 13 bases lay between the germline ends. The DNA for the CDR3 is TGCGCCAGCAGCTTGTGGGGTCCGGAAACCTACGAGCAGTACTTC. Protein: CASSLWGPETYEQYF.

The V call is TRBV6-6, the J call TRBJ1-2; 8 bases line up with TRBD1. The CDR3 runs 13 residues. V dropped 4 bases and J dropped 8; count of bases not matched to a gene: 6. Germline CDR1 is MNHNY and CDR2 is SVGAGI (reference sequence). The CDR3 protein is CASSWPGGDGYTF. CDR3 sequence (DNA): TGTGCCAGCAGTTGGCCAGGGGGCGACGGCTACACCTTC.

This chain links TRBV7-9 with TRBJ1-1; a weak D match, TRBD1 (5 bases). Germline loops: CDR1 SEHNR, CDR2 FQNEAQ (reference sequence). Trimming shortened V by 5 bases and J by 3 bases, and 16 bases separated the two germline ends. CDR3 length equals 15 residues. The CDR3 loop is CASSPGDGRYTEAFF. CDR3 nucleotide sequence: TGTGCCAGCAGCCCCGGGGACGGACGGTACACTGAAGCTTTCTTT.

The genes are TRBV6-6 and TRBJ2-5; 11 bases map to TRBD2. The CDR3 extends over 15 amino acids. The V gene's germline CDR1 is MNHNY and CDR2 SVGAGI (reference sequence). The V and J ends lost 5 bases and 11 bases, in that order; junction bases with no gene match: 13. CDR3 sequence reads: CASSKLAGAINEQYF. The CDR3 region has the DNA TGTGCCAGCAGTAAACTAGCGGGAGCGATTAATGAGCAGTACTTC.

CDR3 loop: CASTPPGYSYNEQFF. The DNA for the CDR3 is TGTGCCAGCACCCCCCCGGGGTACTCCTACAATGAGCAGTTCTTC. V is TRBV7-2 and J is TRBJ2-1; D is possibly TRBD2 (5 bases). Germline CDR1 is SGHTA and CDR2 is FQGNSA. Deletions cut 7 bases from V and 0 bases from J, with 13 bases between. The CDR3 extends over 15 amino acids.

The chain recombines TRBV11-2 with TRBJ1-4; 7 positions match TRBD1. V was pared by 6 bases and J by 7 bases, with 11 bases of the junction left unmatched. This CDR3 region has 15 residues. Germline CDR1 is SGHAT and CDR2 is FQNNGV. CDR3 DNA sequence: TGTGCCAGCAGTCAGCGACAGGGTGGGGGTGAAAAACTGTTTTTT. Its translation: CASSQRQGGGEKLFF.

This clonotype has more than one count but fewer than ten. This chain joins TRBV20-1 and TRBJ1-1; D is perhaps TRBD1 (6 bases). The CDR3 has 12 amino acids. In germline, CDR1 is DFQATT, CDR2 SNEGSKA (reference sequence). Trimming removed 5 bases from V and 5 bases from J, with 12 bases in between. CDR3 sequence reads: CSAQRGGTEAFF. CDR3 in DNA: TGCAGTGCTCAGCGAGGGGGAACTGAAGCTTTCTTT.

This chain joins TRBV5-1 and TRBJ2-1, with TRBD2 matching over 7 bases. Germline values: CDR1 SGHRS, CDR2 YFSETQ. The ends lost 7 bases at V and 5 bases at J; junction bases unmatched: 9. The length of the CDR3 is 14 residues. Here the CDR3 DNA reads TGCGCCAGCTCCGGGACTAACACGGACAATGAGCAGTTCTTC. Its translation: CASSGTNTDNEQFF.

J is TRBJ2-1 and V is TRBV18; TRBD2 matches at 15 bases. Losses at the gene ends were 3 bases for V and 1 base for J; bases not matched to a gene: 7. Germline values: CDR1 KGHSH, CDR2 LQKENI. The CDR3 is 19 amino acids. CDR3 sequence (DNA): TGTGCCAGCTCACCCTGGACTAGCGGGAGGGCCGGGTCCTACAATGAGCAGTTCTTC. Protein: CASSPWTSGRAGSYNEQFF.

This clonotype was seen a few times. The chain couples TRBV20-1 to TRBJ1-1; possible D gene TRBD1, 5 bases. Germline CDR1 is DFQATT and CDR2 is SNEGSKA (reference sequence). The V and J ends lost 6 bases and 8 bases respectively, with 25 bases between them. The length of the CDR3 is 15 residues. CDR3 sequence reads: CSARSLDSGYEEAFF. The CDR3, as DNA: TGCAGTGCAAGATCACTCGACAGCGGTTATGAGGAAGCTTTCTTT.

The chain couples TRBV4-1 to TRBJ1-2; D unresolved. This CDR3 region has 16 residues. Germline-derived CDR1 and CDR2 are MGHRA and YSYEKL. V was cut by 0 bases and J by 3 bases, with 14 bases left in between. The CDR3: CASSQEPGTPYYGYTF. The CDR3 DNA reads as TGCGCCAGCAGCCAAGAACCCGGCACACCCTACTATGGCTACACCTTC.

This chain links TRBV12-3 or TRBV12-4 with TRBJ1-5; no clear D. Trimming removed 6 bases from V and 0 bases from J, with 6 bases in between. This CDR3 has 13 residues. CDR3 in DNA: TGTGCCAGCAGACTCTATAGCAATCAGCCCCAGCATTTT. This sequence encodes CASRLYSNQPQHF.

Many counts were recorded for this clonotype. The rearrangement links TRBV7-9 to TRBJ2-3; 11 bases are shared with TRBD2. The CDR3 extends over 15 amino acids. V lost 5 bases, J lost 3 bases, and 4 bases stayed unmatched. Germline V lookup: CDR1 SEHNR, CDR2 FQNEAQ (reference sequence). The CDR3 reads CASSPLAGETDTQYF. Here the CDR3 DNA reads TGTGCCAGCAGCCCACTAGCGGGAGAGACAGATACGCAGTATTTT.

This clonotype was counted between two and nine times. The rearrangement uses TRBV28 and TRBJ2-7, with TRBD1 matching 7 bases. Trimming removed 6 bases from V and 0 bases from J; junction bases left unmatched: 14. The germline V gene has CDR1 MDHEN and CDR2 SYDVKM. CDR3 length: 17 amino acids. CDR3 residues: CASRLTITGVISYEQYF. CDR3 DNA sequence: TGTGCCAGCAGACTAACGATCACAGGGGTTATCTCCTACGAGCAGTACTTC.

The V gene is TRBV4-1, the J gene TRBJ2-3, with D uncertain. From germline, CDR1 is MGHRA and CDR2 YSYEKL. Trimming took 0 bases from V and 0 from J, leaving 16 bases between them. The CDR3 sequence is 18 residues long. The CDR3 spells CASSQDRLGFASTDTQYF. The CDR3 nucleotides are TGCGCCAGCAGCCAAGATCGGCTCGGATTCGCTAGCACAGATACGCAGTATTTT.

The sample holds a few counts of this clonotype. This chain links TRBV5-1 with TRBJ2-5; D possibly corresponds to TRBD2 (6 bases). This CDR3 region has 15 residues. Trimming stripped 3 bases from V and 5 bases from J, with 17 bases between. Germline lookup yields CDR1 SGHRS and CDR2 YFSETQ. CDR3 nucleotide sequence: TGCGCCAGCAGCTATCGCTGGGGAGGAGGGGAGACCCAGTACTTC. Amino acid sequence: CASSYRWGGGETQYF.

As for this clonotype: A junction end diverges from the germline sequence, so it may reflect a read error. The CDR3 DNA reads as TGCAGCGGAGAAGGGGATTACAATGGGCAGTTCTTC. Translated, it gives CSGEGDYNGQFF. This chain links TRBV29-1 with TRBJ2-1; D might be TRBD1 (5 bases). This CDR3 is built from 12 residues. The V gene's germline CDR1 is SQVTM and CDR2 ANQGSEA.

This clonotype was counted a few times. The J gene is TRBJ1-1, the V gene TRBV20-1, with D hard to call. V was cut by 3 bases and J by 4 bases, with 6 bases left in between. Germline CDR1 reads DFQATT; CDR2 reads SNEGSKA (reference sequence). CDR3 size: 11 residues. The CDR3 nucleotides are TGCAGTGCTAGTCTCCCCACTGAAGCTTTCTTT. Protein sequence: CSASLPTEAFF.

This clonotype was detected once. The chain combines TRBV28 with TRBJ2-1, with 11 bases matching TRBD1. The CDR3 has 15 amino acids. V lost 4 bases and J lost 6; bases outside the gene matches: 5. In germline, CDR1 is MDHEN, CDR2 SYDVKM. The CDR3 region is CASSSGTGGANEQFF. As DNA, the CDR3 is TGTGCCAGCAGTTCCGGGACAGGGGGGGCCAATGAGCAGTTCTTC.